A selection of T cell receptor beta chains follows, all from one sample in a study of cytomegalovirus exposure and HLA in healthy donors. Clones were read by immunoSEQ multiplex PCR, and TCRdb kept only the in-frame ones, dropping some. The sample records over 150,000 clones, around 79% being singletons. Sequences were obtained from PBMCs. The receptors were sampled from a man aged 40-55 years in good health and CMV-seronegative. CDR3s include the opening cysteine and the closing phenylalanine or tryptophan. D genes are given only for firm matches. Not every row has a clone size; where given, it reads once, few, many or a size class.

D,V,J,size,CDR3,DNA
-,TRBV14,TRBJ2-7,-,CASSQLWESEQYF,TGTGCCAGCAGCCAACTTTGGGAGTCCGAGCAGTACTTC
-,TRBV29-1,TRBJ2-7,-,CSVEPDSYEQYF,TGCAGCGTTGAGCCCGACAGCTACGAGCAGTACTTC
TRBD2,TRBV25-1,TRBJ2-5,-,CASSAPGTSGRYQETQYF,TGTGCCAGCAGTGCACCCGGGACTAGCGGGAGATACCAAGAGACCCAGTACTTC
TRBD2,TRBV29-1,TRBJ2-3,-,CSVTGLAGVDTQYF,TGCAGCGTCACCGGACTAGCGGGAGTAGATACGCAGTATTTT
-,TRBV19,TRBJ1-5,-,CASSTGRWDQPQHF,TGTGCCAGTAGTACAGGGAGGTGGGACCAGCCCCAGCATTTT
TRBD2,TRBV28,TRBJ2-1,-,CASTWTSGIFEQFF,TGTGCCAGCACCTGGACTAGCGGGATTTTTGAGCAGTTCTTC
-,TRBV29-1,TRBJ1-2,-,CSVEAGGRVNGYTF,TGCAGCGTTGAAGCTGGCGGCAGGGTCAATGGCTACACCTTC
-,TRBV29-1,TRBJ2-1,-,CSVGTGGVVRRQEQFF,TGCAGCGTTGGAACGGGGGGCGTAGTACGGCGACAAGAGCAGTTCTTC
TRBD1,TRBV30,TRBJ2-7,-,CAWRQGGGGQGSYEQYF,TGTGCCTGGAGGCAGGGGGGAGGGGGACAGGGGTCCTACGAGCAGTACTTC
TRBD1,TRBV6-1,TRBJ2-7,-,CASSGTGTHEQYF,TGTGCCAGCAGTGGGACAGGGACACACGAGCAGTACTTC
TRBD1,TRBV7-2,TRBJ2-5,few,CASSPGTGEETQYF,TGTGCCAGCAGCCCCGGGACAGGGGAAGAGACCCAGTACTTC
-,TRBV10-1,TRBJ2-1,few,CALSVDYLYNEQFF,TGCGCCCTGTCGGTTGACTATTTATACAATGAGCAGTTCTTC
-,TRBV5-1,TRBJ1-2,-,CASSLAQEAPGYTF,TGCGCCAGCAGCTTGGCGCAGGAGGCCCCAGGCTACACCTTC
TRBD1,TRBV19,TRBJ2-1,-,CASSHPGGTGNYEQFF,TGTGCCAGTAGCCACCCTGGGGGGACAGGGAACTATGAGCAGTTCTTC
TRBD1,TRBV6-5,TRBJ2-1,-,CASSQSLPTGKEQFF,TGTGCCAGCAGTCAATCCCTACCGACAGGGAAAGAGCAGTTCTTC
TRBD1,TRBV11-2,TRBJ1-3,-,CASSRITGGGGNTIYF,TGTGCCAGCAGCAGGATCACAGGGGGCGGTGGAAACACCATATATTTT
TRBD1,TRBV18,TRBJ1-2,-,CASSPGGRTGPYGYTF,TGTGCCAGCTCGCCCGGAGGGAGGACAGGGCCTTATGGCTACACCTTC
-,TRBV11-2,TRBJ2-5,once,CASSLQGIQETQYF,TGTGCCAGCAGCTTACAGGGAATACAAGAGACCCAGTACTTC
TRBD2,TRBV5-1,TRBJ2-5,-,CASSLTSGRQETQYF,TGCGCCAGCAGCTTGACTAGCGGGAGACAAGAGACCCAGTACTTC
TRBD1,TRBV6-1,TRBJ1-5,few,CASTLPSGTGEPQHF,TGTGCCAGCACCCTTCCTTCCGGGACAGGGGAGCCCCAGCATTTT
-,TRBV10-3,TRBJ2-7,-,CAASSGSWEQYF,TGTGCCGCCTCATCGGGAAGTTGGGAGCAGTACTTC
TRBD2,TRBV6-1,TRBJ2-1,-,CASSASSGSINEQFF,TGTGCCAGCAGTGCTTCGAGCGGGAGTATAAATGAGCAGTTCTTC
-,TRBV30,TRBJ1-6,-,CAWGEAGSPLHF,TGTGCCTGGGGAGAGGCGGGGTCACCCCTCCACTTT
-,TRBV2,TRBJ2-7,-,CASSPDSLPPYEQYF,TGTGCCAGCAGTCCCGACTCTCTTCCCCCCTACGAGCAGTACTTC
TRBD2,TRBV28,TRBJ2-5,-,CASSPRLAVQETQYF,TGTGCCAGCAGTCCTCGACTAGCCGTACAAGAGACCCAGTACTTC
-,TRBV9,TRBJ2-1,-,CASSVIPHRDNEQFF,TGTGCCAGCAGCGTAATTCCCCACAGGGACAATGAGCAGTTCTTC
TRBD2,TRBV28,TRBJ2-3,-,CASSLTLAGYTDTQYF,TGTGCCAGCAGTTTGACACTAGCGGGATACACAGATACGCAGTATTTT
-,TRBV30,TRBJ2-1,-,CAWSIHGNEQFF,TGTGCCTGGAGTATCCACGGGAATGAGCAGTTCTTC
-,TRBV5-4,TRBJ2-7,-,CASSLMAASYEQYF,TGTGCCAGCAGCTTGATGGCCGCCTCCTACGAGCAGTACTTC
TRBD1,TRBV11-3,TRBJ2-7,-,CASSLDRDSYEQYF,TGTGCCAGCAGCTTAGACCGGGACAGTTACGAGCAGTACTTC
-,TRBV28,TRBJ2-7,-,CASSILRGNIYEQYF,TGTGCCAGCAGTATCCTCCGCGGGAATATTTACGAGCAGTACTTC
-,TRBV7-9,TRBJ2-3,once,CASSSRGGGPIDTQYF,TGTGCCAGCAGCTCAAGAGGGGGAGGGCCGATAGATACGCAGTATTTT
-,TRBV6-5,TRBJ1-3,few,CASREVNTIYF,TGTGCCAGCCGCGAAGTGAACACCATATATTTT
-,TRBV5-8,TRBJ2-3,-,CASSLTRDTQYF,TGTGCCAGCAGCTTGACACGCGATACGCAGTATTTT
-,TRBV7-9,TRBJ2-7,few,CASSLQDMQYF,TGTGCCAGCAGCTTACAGGACATGCAGTACTTC
TRBD2,TRBV5-7,TRBJ2-1,few,CASSWTGRDNEQFF,TGTGCCAGCAGCTGGACCGGGAGGGACAATGAGCAGTTCTTC
-,TRBV7-2,TRBJ1-5,-,CASSPERRGWGISNQPQHF,TGTGCCAGCAGCCCCGAGCGCAGGGGCTGGGGAATAAGCAATCAGCCCCAGCATTTT
-,TRBV9,TRBJ2-7,few,CASRAPRGTYEQYF,TGTGCCAGCAGGGCTCCTAGGGGCACCTACGAGCAGTACTTC
-,TRBV29-1,TRBJ2-2,-,CSVVLVGELFF,TGCAGCGTTGTTCTAGTCGGGGAGCTGTTTTTT
-,TRBV29-1,TRBJ1-3,-,CSVEDFGNTIYF,TGCAGCGTTGAGGACTTTGGAAACACCATATATTTT
-,TRBV18,TRBJ2-5,-,CASSPRGNQETQYF,TGTGCCAGCTCACCACGAGGGAACCAAGAGACCCAGTACTTC
TRBD1,TRBV25-1,TRBJ1-4,once,CASSAPGQTNEKLFF,TGTGCCAGCAGTGCACCGGGACAGACAAATGAAAAACTGTTTTTT
TRBD2,TRBV28,TRBJ2-7,-,CASRPSSGPLGEQYF,TGTGCCAGCAGACCCTCTAGCGGACCCTTGGGCGAGCAGTACTTC
-,TRBV5-4,TRBJ2-1,-,CASSLVSSSYNEQFF,TGTGCCAGCAGCTTGGTCTCCAGCTCCTACAATGAGCAGTTCTTC
-,TRBV19,TRBJ2-7,-,CASSTSSRSYEQYF,TGTGCCAGTAGTACTAGTAGCAGATCTTACGAGCAGTACTTC
-,TRBV30,TRBJ2-7,-,CAWSMGSGQYF,TGTGCCTGGAGTATGGGTTCAGGGCAGTACTTC
TRBD2,TRBV7-2,TRBJ2-2,-,CASREGREGRTGELFF,TGTGCCAGCAGAGAGGGGCGGGAGGGCCGCACCGGGGAGCTGTTTTTT